This TCR beta chain was sequenced during a study of blood T cell repertoires in COVID-19. The protocol was immunoSEQ multiplex PCR, while the TCRdb copy is restricted to in-frame clones and leaves out a portion. The sample holds 95,000 to 100,000 clones, approximately 80% seen once. The CDR3 is 13 residues long. V was shortened by 0 bases and J by 8 bases, with 10 bases between the two germline ends. Germline lookup yields CDR1 LNHDA and CDR2 SQIVND (reference sequence). The chain combines TRBV19 with TRBJ1-2; D call uncertain. The receptor's source is a human donor in a cohort sampled during active COVID-19. Source material: peripheral blood. This chain's CDR3 is CASSIDLQRGYTF. In DNA, the CDR3 is TGTGCCAGTAGTATAGATCTACAGCGGGGCTACACCTTC.